These 4 T cell receptor beta chains were sequenced from one sample in a study of technical replicates of blood from a handful of donors. The data were produced by immunoSEQ multiplex PCR, yet TCRdb's version contains in-frame clones alone and is incomplete. Among 60,000 to 80,000 clones listed, around nine tenths were seen once. Input material: T cells isolated from PBMCs. These receptors were obtained from a human donor in good health.

The chain uses TRBV14 and TRBJ2-1; 9 bases match TRBD2. This CDR3 is built from 16 residues. CDR1 is SGHDN, CDR2 FVKESK, per germline. The junction had 5 bases not matched to a gene; V was cut back by 1 base and J by 4 bases. CDR3 amino acids: CASSQVAGAVYNEQFF. CDR3 bases: TGTGCCAGCAGCCAAGTAGCGGGAGCCGTATACAATGAGCAGTTCTTC.

V and J are TRBV6-5 and TRBJ2-2; D gene unclear. Trimming removed 2 bases at V and 2 bases at J, with 6 bases between. The CDR3 runs to 14 residues. Germline values: CDR1 MNHEY, CDR2 SVGAGI. The CDR3 here is CASSYAANTGELFF. The CDR3 DNA reads as TGTGCCAGCAGTTACGCGGCAAACACCGGGGAGCTGTTTTTT.

V gene TRBV9 combines with J gene TRBJ1-1; tentatively, D is TRBD1 (5 bases). The germline V and J ends were trimmed by 4 bases and 2 bases, with 12 bases remaining between them. Germline V lookup: CDR1 SGDLS, CDR2 YYNGEE. The CDR3 consists of 14 residues. The CDR3 nucleotides read TGTGCCAGCAGCCGGGGGGGGGACAACACTGAAGCTTTCTTT. Translated, it gives CASSRGGDNTEAFF.

As DNA, the CDR3 is TGTGCCAGCAGCTTAGGAGTAGAATACGAGCAGTACTTC. Translating gives CASSLGVEYEQYF. This chain joins TRBV7-8 and TRBJ2-7; no definite D call. Trimming removed 1 base at V and 4 bases at J, with 8 bases between. Germline V gene lookup returns CDR1 SGHVS and CDR2 FQNEAQ. The CDR3 length is 13 residues.